A selection of T cell receptor beta chains follows, all from one sample in a study of CD8 T cells in Susac syndrome. TCRdb reprocessed the immunoSEQ multiplex PCR reads with MiXCR, giving one entry per CDR3 protein. Of around 71,000 distinct CDR3 sequences detected, over 90% appear once; the ten largest clones hold more than 0.09%. Specimen: CD4+ T cells from PBMCs. The source is a human donor with multiple sclerosis. CDR3s include the opening cysteine and the closing phenylalanine or tryptophan. A D gene is named only where the DNA matches it firmly. The size field is filled for only some rows; it gives once, few, many or a size class.

abundance	d_gene	v_gene	j_gene	CDR3nt	CDR3aa
-	-	TRBV12-3/TRBV12-4	TRBJ2-7	TGTGCCAGCAGTTTACAGGGCCTAGGCTCCTACGAGCAGTACTTC	CASSLQGLGSYEQYF
-	TRBD2	TRBV20-1	TRBJ2-7	TGCAGTGCTAGTGGTAGCGGGGGCCAGGGCGAGCAGTACTTC	CSASGSGGQGEQYF
-	-	TRBV29-1	TRBJ2-1	TGCAGCGGGGGGCTACCATGGGGAGGTGAGCAGTTCTTC	CSGGLPWGGEQFF
-	-	TRBV20-1	TRBJ2-7	TGCAGTGCCCCTGTCAGCCCGTACGAGCAGTACTTC	CSAPVSPYEQYF
-	-	TRBV6-2/TRBV6-3	TRBJ1-1	TGTGCCAGCAGGTCCCAAGGGGACACTGAAGCTTTCTTT	CASRSQGDTEAFF
once	-	TRBV3-1	TRBJ2-7	TGTGCCAGCAGCCAAGATTTTGCCAGACGGGAGCAGTACTTC	CASSQDFARREQYF
-	-	TRBV24-1	TRBJ1-5	TGTGCCACCAGTGCCAAGGATCAGCCCCAGCATTTT	CATSAKDQPQHF
-	TRBD2	TRBV4-3	TRBJ2-3	TGCGCCAGCAGCCAAGATCGGGGGGGGGCGTGGTCCGATACGCAGTATTTT	CASSQDRGGAWSDTQYF
-	-	TRBV7-9	TRBJ2-2	TGTGCCAGCAGCTTAGACCTGGCAAACACCGGGGAGCTGTTTTTT	CASSLDLANTGELFF
-	TRBD2	TRBV12-3/TRBV12-4	TRBJ2-7	TGTGCCAGCAGACCTGCCGGACGCGGCCTTGGACTAGCGGGGGCCCACCACCCGGACGAGCAGTACTTC	CASRPAGRGLGLAGAHHPDEQYF
-	-	TRBV7-8	TRBJ2-1	TGTGCCAGCAGCAGGCCGGGACACACAATTGAGCAGTTCTTC	CASSRPGHTIEQFF
-	-	TRBV7-6	TRBJ1-5	TGTGCCACCCGAAGTGACCCCAATCAGCCCCAGCATTTT	CATRSDPNQPQHF
-	TRBD1	TRBV3-1	TRBJ2-7	TGTGCCAGCAGCCAATCTATATTACAACAGGGGAGCTCCTACGAGCAGTACTTC	CASSQSILQQGSSYEQYF
-	TRBD1	TRBV5-1	TRBJ2-7	TGCGCCAGCAGCGTCACGGACAGGGTTATCGACGAGCAGTACTTC	CASSVTDRVIDEQYF
-	-	TRBV20-1	TRBJ1-2	TGCAGTGCTGGAGGCTACACCTTC	CSAGGYTF
once	TRBD1	TRBV9	TRBJ1-2	TGTGCCAGCAGCCGGGACAGAATCTATGGCTACACCTTC	CASSRDRIYGYTF
-	TRBD1	TRBV10-3	TRBJ1-6	TGTGCCACAAAGACAGGGAGCAATTCACCCCTCCACTTT	CATKTGSNSPLHF
-	-	TRBV29-1	TRBJ2-1	TGCAGCGTCGCGGGGGCGAACTACAATGAGCAGTTCTTC	CSVAGANYNEQFF
-	TRBD1	TRBV20-1	TRBJ2-3	TGCAGTGCTAGCTGGGCAGGGGGCGATCTTTTCACAGATACGCAGTATTTT	CSASWAGGDLFTDTQYF
-	TRBD1	TRBV7-2	TRBJ2-5	TGTGCCAGCAGCTCCCCGGCAGGGGGCCGTGAGACCCAGTACTTC	CASSSPAGGRETQYF
-	TRBD2	TRBV7-9	TRBJ2-3	TGTGCCAGCAGGCGGGCGACTAGCGTCCCAGATACGCAGTATTTT	CASRRATSVPDTQYF
-	TRBD1	TRBV30	TRBJ2-7	TGTGCCTGGAGTGAACAGGGGGAAGTGCAGTACTTC	CAWSEQGEVQYF
once	-	TRBV24-1	TRBJ2-5	TGTGCCACCAGTACTCGAGAGACCCAGTACTTC	CATSTRETQYF
-	TRBD1	TRBV29-1	TRBJ2-1	TGCAGCGTTGAGCGAGGACAGGGTTCCTACAATGAGCAGTTCTTC	CSVERGQGSYNEQFF
-	-	TRBV7-2	TRBJ1-5	TGTGCCAGCAGTTCAGGTATCGACCAGCATTTT	CASSSGIDQHF
-	-	TRBV5-1	TRBJ1-4	TGCGCCAGCAGCGCATGGACCGGACCCCCTATTGAAAAACTGTTTTTT	CASSAWTGPPIEKLFF
-	TRBD1	TRBV28	TRBJ1-1	TGTGCCAGCACTTCGGACAGGGGGCATAGCACTGAAGCTTTCTTT	CASTSDRGHSTEAFF
few	TRBD2	TRBV24-1	TRBJ2-1	TGTGCCACCAGTGATGCCACTCTAGCGGGCGAACACAATGAGCAGTTCTTC	CATSDATLAGEHNEQFF
few	-	TRBV5-6	TRBJ2-5	TGTGCCAGCAGCTTGGCCGGAGGTGAGACCCAGTACTTC	CASSLAGGETQYF
-	TRBD1	TRBV12-3/TRBV12-4	TRBJ2-1	TGTGCCAGCAGCTCAACAGGGGACAATGAGCAGTTCTTC	CASSSTGDNEQFF
-	-	TRBV7-8	TRBJ1-2	TGTGCCAGCAGCCGCCGGGACTTCCTTTATGGCTACACCTTC	CASSRRDFLYGYTF
-	-	TRBV4-1	TRBJ2-1	TGCGCCAGCAGCCCCTCTCAAAGGGAGACCACCTACAATGAGCAGTTCTTC	CASSPSQRETTYNEQFF
once	-	TRBV7-2	TRBJ1-2	TGTGCCAGCAGCTCCAGACCTAACTATGGCTACACCTTC	CASSSRPNYGYTF
-	-	TRBV11-2	TRBJ1-1	TGTGCCAGCAGCTTAGGCACTGAAGCTTTCTTT	CASSLGTEAFF
-	-	TRBV18	TRBJ2-3	TGTGCCAGCTCAGCGCGGCCCACAGATACGCAGTATTTT	CASSARPTDTQYF
-	-	TRBV9	TRBJ2-7	TGTGCCAGCAGCGTACGTCCAGATAACTACGAGCAGTACTTC	CASSVRPDNYEQYF
-	-	TRBV10-3	TRBJ2-5	TGTGCCATCAGTGGGGTAGAGGTCGAGACCCAGTACTTC	CAISGVEVETQYF
-	-	TRBV6-5	TRBJ1-5	TGTGCCAGCAGTTCCATTGGGACGGTCGATCAGCCCCAGCATTTT	CASSSIGTVDQPQHF
-	-	TRBV20-1	TRBJ1-5	TGCAGTGCTGAGACGGACGGGCAGCCCCAGCATTTT	CSAETDGQPQHF
-	TRBD2	TRBV3-1	TRBJ2-3	TGTGCCAGCAGCCCCCAGAGCGGGGGACCAAATACGCAGTATTTT	CASSPQSGGPNTQYF
-	TRBD1	TRBV3-1	TRBJ2-2	TGTGCCAGCAGCCTCGGACGGACAGGGCACACCGGGGAGCTGTTTTTT	CASSLGRTGHTGELFF
-	TRBD1	TRBV7-2	TRBJ2-7	TGTGCCAGCAGCTTATCCGGGACAGGGATTGACGAGCAGTACTTC	CASSLSGTGIDEQYF
-	TRBD2	TRBV14	TRBJ2-5	TGTGCCAGCAGCCAAGGCGGGGGGCAGACCCAGTACTTC	CASSQGGGQTQYF
-	-	TRBV5-4	TRBJ1-1	TGTGCCAGCAGCTTGGCAGAGATAAACACTGAAGCTTTCTTT	CASSLAEINTEAFF
-	TRBD1	TRBV3-1	TRBJ1-1	TGTGCCAGCAGCCAAGTCGGAACAGGGGGCCTCACTGAAGCTTTCTTT	CASSQVGTGGLTEAFF
-	-	TRBV7-2	TRBJ2-6	TGTGCCAGCAGCCCTTCCCGGGGGTGGGCCAACGTCCTGACTTTC	CASSPSRGWANVLTF
-	-	TRBV20-1	TRBJ1-1	TGCAGTGCCAAACCCACCCTCACAAACACTGAAGCTTTCTTT	CSAKPTLTNTEAFF
-	TRBD2	TRBV6-2/TRBV6-3	TRBJ2-1	TGTGCCAGCAGTTACACAGGACTAGCGGGGGGGAGCTCCTACAATGAGCAGTTCTTC	CASSYTGLAGGSSYNEQFF
-	TRBD2	TRBV7-2	TRBJ2-7	TGTGCCAGCCTGGTAGCGGGGGGAGCCTACGAGCAGTACTTC	CASLVAGGAYEQYF
-	-	TRBV20-1	TRBJ1-5	TGCAGTGCTAGGGCCACGACAGGAGGTTATCAGCCCCAGCATTTT	CSARATTGGYQPQHF
-	TRBD1	TRBV2	TRBJ2-7	TGTGCCAGCAGTGGGGACAGGGTCTCCTACGAGCAGTACTTC	CASSGDRVSYEQYF
-	-	TRBV12-3/TRBV12-4	TRBJ2-7	TGTGCCAGCAGTTTAGCGGGGGGCCCCTGGGAGCAGTACTTC	CASSLAGGPWEQYF
-	TRBD1	TRBV12-3/TRBV12-4	TRBJ2-1	TGTGCCAGCAGTCCGGACAGGGTTTTTCGCAATGAGCAGTTCTTC	CASSPDRVFRNEQFF
-	TRBD1	TRBV3-1	TRBJ1-1	TGTGCCAGCAGCCAGGCGACAGGGAAGTTTGAAGCTTTCTTT	CASSQATGKFEAFF
few	-	TRBV30	TRBJ1-1	TGTGCCTGGAGCGCGGGCAGGGTGGAAGCTTTCTTT	CAWSAGRVEAFF
-	TRBD1	TRBV2	TRBJ2-3	TGTGCCAGCAGTCCCGATCGACAGGGCCAAAGAGATACGCAGTATTTT	CASSPDRQGQRDTQYF
-	TRBD1	TRBV7-2	TRBJ1-1	TGTGCCAGCAGCCACTCCCGGACAGGGAGAGGGTGGGATGAAGCTTTCTTT	CASSHSRTGRGWDEAFF
-	TRBD1	TRBV2	TRBJ2-5	TGTGCCTGCCGGCGGGACAGGGTACAAGAGACCCAGTACTTC	CACRRDRVQETQYF